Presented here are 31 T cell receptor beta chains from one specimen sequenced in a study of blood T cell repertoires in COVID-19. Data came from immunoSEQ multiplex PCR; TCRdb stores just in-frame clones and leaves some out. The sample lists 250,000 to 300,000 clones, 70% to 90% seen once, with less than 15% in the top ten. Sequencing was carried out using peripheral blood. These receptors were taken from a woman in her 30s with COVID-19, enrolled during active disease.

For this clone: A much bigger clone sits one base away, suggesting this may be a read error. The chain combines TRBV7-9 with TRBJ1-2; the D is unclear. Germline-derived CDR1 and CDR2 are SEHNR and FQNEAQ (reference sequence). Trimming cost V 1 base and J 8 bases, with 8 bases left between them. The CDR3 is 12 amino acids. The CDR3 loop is CASSLGGGGYTF. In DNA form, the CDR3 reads TGTGCCAGCAGCTTAGGGGGAGGCGGCTACACCTTC. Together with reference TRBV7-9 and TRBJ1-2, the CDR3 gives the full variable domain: DTGVSQNPRHKITKRGQNVTFRCDPISEHNRLYWYRQTLGQGPEFLTYFQNEAQLEKSRLLSDRFSAERPKGSFSTLEIQRTEQGDSAMYLCASSLGGGGYTFGSGTRLTVV.

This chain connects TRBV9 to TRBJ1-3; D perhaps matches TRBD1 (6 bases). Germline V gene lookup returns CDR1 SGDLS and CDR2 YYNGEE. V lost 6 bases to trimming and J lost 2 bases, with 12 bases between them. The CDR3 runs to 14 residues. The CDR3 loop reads CASKPGGTGNTIYF. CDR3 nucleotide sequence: TGTGCCAGCAAGCCGGGGGGCACTGGAAACACCATATATTTT.

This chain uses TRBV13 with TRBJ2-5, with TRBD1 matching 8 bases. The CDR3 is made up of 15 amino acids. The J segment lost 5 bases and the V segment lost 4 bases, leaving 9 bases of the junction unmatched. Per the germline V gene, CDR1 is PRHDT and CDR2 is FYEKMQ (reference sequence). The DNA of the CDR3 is TGTGCCAGCAGCTCCCTAGGGACAGGAGGGGAGACCCAGTACTTC. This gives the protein CASSSLGTGGETQYF.

The CDR3 spells CASSSQFRSLEQYF. The DNA for the CDR3 is TGTGCCAGCAGTTCTCAGTTTAGGAGTCTCGAGCAGTACTTC. The chain combines TRBV2 with TRBJ2-7; D is uncertain. Germline loops: CDR1 SNHLY, CDR2 FYNNEI. The CDR3 runs 14 residues. The V gene lost 5 bases and the J gene lost 6 bases, with 17 bases spanning the gap. The whole variable domain, remainder taken from reference TRBV2 and TRBJ2-7, is EPEVTQTPSHQVTQMGQEVILRCVPISNHLYFYWYRQILGQKVEFLVSFYNNEISEKSEIFDDQFSVERPDGSNFTLKIRSTKLEDSAMYFCASSSQFRSLEQYFGPGTRLTVT.

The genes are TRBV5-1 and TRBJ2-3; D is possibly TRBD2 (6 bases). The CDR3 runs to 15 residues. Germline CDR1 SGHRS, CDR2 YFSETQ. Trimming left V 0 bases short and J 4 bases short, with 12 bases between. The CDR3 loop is CASSLAGGRADTQYF. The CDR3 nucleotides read TGCGCCAGCAGCTTGGCTGGGGGGAGAGCAGATACGCAGTATTTT.

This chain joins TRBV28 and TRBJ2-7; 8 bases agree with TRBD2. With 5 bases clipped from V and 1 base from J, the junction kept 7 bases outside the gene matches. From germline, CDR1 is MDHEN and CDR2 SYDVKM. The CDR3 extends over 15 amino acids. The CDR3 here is CASSRGGVPSYEQYF. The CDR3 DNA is TGTGCCAGCAGTCGGGGGGGCGTACCTTCCTACGAGCAGTACTTC.

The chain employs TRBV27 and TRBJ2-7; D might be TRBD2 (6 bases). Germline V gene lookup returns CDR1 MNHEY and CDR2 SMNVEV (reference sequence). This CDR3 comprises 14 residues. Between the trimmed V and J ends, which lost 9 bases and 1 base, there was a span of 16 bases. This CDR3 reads CARIQRGCSYEQYF. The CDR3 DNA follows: TGTGCCAGGATACAACGGGGGTGTTCCTACGAGCAGTACTTC.

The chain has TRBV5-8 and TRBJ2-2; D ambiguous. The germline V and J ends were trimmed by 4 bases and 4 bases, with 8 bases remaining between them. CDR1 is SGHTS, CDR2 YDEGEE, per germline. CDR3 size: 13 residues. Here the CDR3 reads CASSPRVTGELFF. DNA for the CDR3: TGTGCCAGCAGCCCCCGGGTCACCGGGGAGCTGTTTTTT. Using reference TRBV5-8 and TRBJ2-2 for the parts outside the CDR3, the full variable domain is EAGVTQSPTHLIKTRGQQATLRCSPISGHTSVYWYQQALGLGLQFLLWYDEGEERNRGNFPPRFSGRQFPNYSSELNVNALELEDSALYLCASSPRVTGELFFGEGSRLTVL.

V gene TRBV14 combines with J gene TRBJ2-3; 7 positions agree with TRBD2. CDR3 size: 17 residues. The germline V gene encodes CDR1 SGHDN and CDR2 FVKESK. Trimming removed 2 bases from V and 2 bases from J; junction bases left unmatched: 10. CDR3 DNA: TGTGCCAGCAGCCAAAACCCACCGGGACTATTCACAGATACGCAGTATTTT. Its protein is CASSQNPPGLFTDTQYF.

The DNA of the CDR3 is TGTGCCAGCGTCCTTAGCGGGGGCATCTCCTACGAGCAGTACTTC. As protein: CASVLSGGISYEQYF. V is TRBV7-9 and J is TRBJ2-7; TRBD2 agrees at 9 bases. Germline V gene sequence: CDR1 SEHNR, CDR2 FQNEAQ (reference sequence). The CDR3 runs 15 residues. The J segment lost 0 bases and the V segment lost 8 bases, leaving 8 bases of the junction unmatched. Based on the CDR3 plus reference TRBV7-9 and TRBJ2-7, the full variable domain is DTGVSQNPRHKITKRGQNVTFRCDPISEHNRLYWYRQTLGQGPEFLTYFQNEAQLEKSRLLSDRFSAERPKGSFSTLEIQRTEQGDSAMYLCASVLSGGISYEQYFGPGTRLTVT.

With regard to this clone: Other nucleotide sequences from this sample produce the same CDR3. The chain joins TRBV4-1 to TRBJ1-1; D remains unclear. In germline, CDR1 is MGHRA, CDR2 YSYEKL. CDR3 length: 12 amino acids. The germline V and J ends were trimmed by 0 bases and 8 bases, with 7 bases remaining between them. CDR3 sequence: CASSQDGGEAFF. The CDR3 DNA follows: TGCGCCAGCAGCCAAGATGGCGGGGAAGCTTTCTTT.

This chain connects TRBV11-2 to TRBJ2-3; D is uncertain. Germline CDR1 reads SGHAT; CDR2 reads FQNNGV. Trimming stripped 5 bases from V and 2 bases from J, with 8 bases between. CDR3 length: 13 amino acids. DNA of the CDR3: TGTGCCAGCAGCAGCCACTACACAGATACGCAGTATTTT. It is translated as CASSSHYTDTQYF.

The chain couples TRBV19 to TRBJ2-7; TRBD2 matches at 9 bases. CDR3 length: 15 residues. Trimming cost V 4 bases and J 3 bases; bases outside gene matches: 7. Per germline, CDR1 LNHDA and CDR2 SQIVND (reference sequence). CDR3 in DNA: TGTGCCAGTAGTAAGTCGAGCGGGGGGCTCTACGAGCAGTACTTC. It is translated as CASSKSSGGLYEQYF. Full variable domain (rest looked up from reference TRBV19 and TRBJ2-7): DGGITQSPKYLFRKEGQNVTLSCEQNLNHDAMYWYRQDPGQGLRLIYYSQIVNDFQKGDIAEGYSVSREKKESFPLTVTSAQKNPTAFYLCASSKSSGGLYEQYFGPGTRLTVT.

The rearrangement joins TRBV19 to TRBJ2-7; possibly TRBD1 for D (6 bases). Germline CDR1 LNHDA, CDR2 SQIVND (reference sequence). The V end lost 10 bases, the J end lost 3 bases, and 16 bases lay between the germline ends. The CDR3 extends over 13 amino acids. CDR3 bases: TGTGCCACTTCTCAGGGGAGTCACTACGAGCAGTACTTC. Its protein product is CATSQGSHYEQYF.

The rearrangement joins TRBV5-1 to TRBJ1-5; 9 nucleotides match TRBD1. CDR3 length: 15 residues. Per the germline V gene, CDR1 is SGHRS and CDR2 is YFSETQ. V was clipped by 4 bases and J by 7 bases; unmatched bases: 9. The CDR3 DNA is TGCGCCAGCAGCGCCGGACAGGGGTGGGGGCAGCCCCAGCATTTT. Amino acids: CASSAGQGWGQPQHF.

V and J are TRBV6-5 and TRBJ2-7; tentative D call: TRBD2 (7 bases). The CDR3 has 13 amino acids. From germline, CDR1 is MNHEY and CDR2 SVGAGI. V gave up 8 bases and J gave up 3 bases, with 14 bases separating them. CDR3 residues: CASGRDNGYEQYF. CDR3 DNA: TGTGCCAGCGGGAGGGACAACGGCTACGAGCAGTACTTC.

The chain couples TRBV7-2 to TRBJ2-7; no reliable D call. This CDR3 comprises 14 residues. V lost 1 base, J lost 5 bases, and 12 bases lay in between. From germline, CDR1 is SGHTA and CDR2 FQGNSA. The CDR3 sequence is CASSLVRQLHEQYF. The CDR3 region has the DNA TGTGCCAGCAGCTTAGTGAGGCAGCTTCACGAGCAGTACTTC.

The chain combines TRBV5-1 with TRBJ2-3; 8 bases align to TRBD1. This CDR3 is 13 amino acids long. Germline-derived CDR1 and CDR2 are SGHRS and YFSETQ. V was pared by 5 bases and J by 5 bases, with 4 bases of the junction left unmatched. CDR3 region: CASSIRGQDTQYF. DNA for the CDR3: TGCGCCAGCAGTATCAGGGGGCAAGATACGCAGTATTTT. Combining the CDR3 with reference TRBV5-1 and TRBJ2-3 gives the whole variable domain KAGVTQTPRYLIKTRGQQVTLSCSPISGHRSVSWYQQTPGQGLQFLFEYFSETQRNKGNFPGRFSGRQFSNSRSEMNVSTLELGDSALYLCASSIRGQDTQYFGPGTRLTVL.

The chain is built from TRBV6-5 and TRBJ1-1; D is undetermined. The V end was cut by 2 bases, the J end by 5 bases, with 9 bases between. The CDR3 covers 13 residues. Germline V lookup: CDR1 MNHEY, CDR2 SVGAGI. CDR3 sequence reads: CASSYGEGTEAFF. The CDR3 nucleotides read TGTGCCAGCAGTTACGGGGAGGGAACTGAAGCTTTCTTT.

The CDR3 DNA reads as TGTGCCAGCAGCTCGAGGACTAGCGGGGGGGCCTTTGAGCAGTTCTTC. Its protein product is CASSSRTSGGAFEQFF. The chain couples TRBV7-8 to TRBJ2-1; the match to TRBD2 covers 15 bases. Looked up from germline, CDR1 is SGHVS and CDR2 is FQNEAQ. With 4 bases clipped from V and 9 bases from J, the junction kept 7 bases outside the gene matches. The length of the CDR3 is 16 residues. The whole variable domain, filled in from reference TRBV7-8 and TRBJ2-1, reads GAGVSQSPRYKVAKRGQDVALRCDPISGHVSLFWYQQALGQGPEFLTYFQNEAQLDKSGLPSDRFFAERPEGSVSTLKIQRTQQEDSAVYLCASSSRTSGGAFEQFFGPGTRLTVL.

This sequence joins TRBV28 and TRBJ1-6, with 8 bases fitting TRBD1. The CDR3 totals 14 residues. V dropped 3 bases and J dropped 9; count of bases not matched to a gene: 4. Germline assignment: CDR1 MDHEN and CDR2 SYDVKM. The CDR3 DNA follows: TGTGCCAGCAGTTTGGGCAGGGGGCCTTCACCCCTCCACTTT. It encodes CASSLGRGPSPLHF.

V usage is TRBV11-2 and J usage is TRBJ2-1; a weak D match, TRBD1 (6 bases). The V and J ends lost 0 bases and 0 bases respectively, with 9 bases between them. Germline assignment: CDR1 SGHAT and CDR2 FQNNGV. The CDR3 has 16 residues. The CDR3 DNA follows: TGTGCCAGCAGCTTAGACTGGGGGCCCTCCTACAATGAGCAGTTCTTC. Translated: CASSLDWGPSYNEQFF.

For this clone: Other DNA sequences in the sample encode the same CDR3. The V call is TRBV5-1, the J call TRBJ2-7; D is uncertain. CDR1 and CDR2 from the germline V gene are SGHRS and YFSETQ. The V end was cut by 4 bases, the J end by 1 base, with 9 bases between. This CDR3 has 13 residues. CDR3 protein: CASSHDNSYEQYF. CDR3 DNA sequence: TGCGCCAGCAGCCATGACAATTCCTACGAGCAGTACTTC.

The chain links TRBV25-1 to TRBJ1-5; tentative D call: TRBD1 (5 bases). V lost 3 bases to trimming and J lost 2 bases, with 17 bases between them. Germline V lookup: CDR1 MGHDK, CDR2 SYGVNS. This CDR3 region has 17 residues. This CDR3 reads CASSDGWGVGGNQPQHF. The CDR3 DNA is TGTGCCAGCAGTGACGGTTGGGGGGTTGGAGGCAATCAGCCCCAGCATTTT.

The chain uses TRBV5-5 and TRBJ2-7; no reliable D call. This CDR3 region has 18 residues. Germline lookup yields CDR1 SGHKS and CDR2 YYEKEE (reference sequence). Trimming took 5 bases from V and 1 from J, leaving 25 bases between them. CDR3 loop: CASSLSTFVGISSYEQYF. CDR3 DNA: TGTGCCAGCAGTCTGTCCACTTTCGTCGGTATAAGTTCCTACGAGCAGTACTTC.

DNA of the CDR3: TGTGCCAGCAGCTCCACGCAGGGCCGGGGCTACACCTTC. Its protein product is CASSSTQGRGYTF. The V and J genes are TRBV5-6 and TRBJ1-2; D is perhaps TRBD1 (5 bases). The germline gives CDR1 SGHDT, CDR2 YYEEEE. V dropped 3 bases and J dropped 8 bases, with 14 bases sitting between them. The CDR3 covers 13 residues.

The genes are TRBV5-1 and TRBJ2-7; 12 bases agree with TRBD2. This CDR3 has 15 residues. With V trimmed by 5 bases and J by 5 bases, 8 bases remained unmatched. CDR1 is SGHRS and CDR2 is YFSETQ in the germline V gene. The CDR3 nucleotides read TGCGCCAGCAGGCTAGCGGGGGGGCCGGGGAACGAGCAGTACTTC. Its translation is CASRLAGGPGNEQYF.

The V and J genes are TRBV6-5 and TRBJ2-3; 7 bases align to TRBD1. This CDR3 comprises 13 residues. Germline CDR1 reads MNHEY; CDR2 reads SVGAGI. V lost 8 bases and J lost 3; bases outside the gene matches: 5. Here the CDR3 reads CASRGQVTDTQYF. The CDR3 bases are TGTGCCAGCCGCGGACAGGTAACAGATACGCAGTATTTT.

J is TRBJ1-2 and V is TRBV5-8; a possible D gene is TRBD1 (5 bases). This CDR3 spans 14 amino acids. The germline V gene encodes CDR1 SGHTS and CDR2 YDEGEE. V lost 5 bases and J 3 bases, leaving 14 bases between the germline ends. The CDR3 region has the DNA TGTGCCAGCAGTTCTAGTACAGGATACTATGGCTACACCTTC. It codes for CASSSSTGYYGYTF.

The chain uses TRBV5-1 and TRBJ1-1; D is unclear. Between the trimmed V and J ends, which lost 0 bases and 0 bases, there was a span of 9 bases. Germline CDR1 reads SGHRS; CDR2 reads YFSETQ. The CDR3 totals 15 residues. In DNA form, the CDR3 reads TGCGCCAGCAGCTTGGAGCACAGTTTGAACACTGAAGCTTTCTTT. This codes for CASSLEHSLNTEAFF.

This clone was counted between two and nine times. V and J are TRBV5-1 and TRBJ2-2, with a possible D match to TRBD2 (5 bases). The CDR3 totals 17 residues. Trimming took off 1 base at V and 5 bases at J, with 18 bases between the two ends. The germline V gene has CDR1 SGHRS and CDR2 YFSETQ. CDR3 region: CASSLTATRRLTGELFF. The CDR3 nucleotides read TGCGCCAGCAGCTTGACTGCTACTAGGAGGTTGACCGGGGAGCTGTTTTTT.